Reported below is one T cell receptor beta chain. This entry comes from a study of blood T cell repertoires in COVID-19. The CDR3 contains 16 residues. Trimming took 4 bases from V and 0 from J, leaving 15 bases between them. Germline V gene sequence: CDR1 MDHEN, CDR2 SYDVKM. Patients in Seattle were enrolled during active infection, then followed longitudinally. Clones were read by immunoSEQ multiplex PCR, and TCRdb kept only the in-frame ones, dropping some. The data show 300,000 or so clones, with roughly nine tenths seen just once and 2.5% to 3.5% held by the top ten. The origin of this receptor is a woman aged 25 to 39 with COVID-19, enrolled during active disease. Material: peripheral blood. The chain has TRBV28 and TRBJ1-2; a weak D match, TRBD1 (6 bases). As DNA, the CDR3 is TGTGCCAGCAGTTCGCAAGTAGAGGGGGCTAACTATGGCTACACCTTC. Its translation is CASSSQVEGANYGYTF.